The next 28 T cell receptor beta chains were all read from a single sample in a study of cytomegalovirus exposure and HLA in healthy donors. Using immunoSEQ multiplex PCR, the repertoire was profiled, and TCRdb retains in-frame clones only, with some absent. The repertoire includes around 190,000 clones, roughly 77% of them detected once, and around 1.2% sits in the top ten. Sequencing was performed on PBMCs. The receptors originated from a woman in her 30s in good health and CMV-seronegative.

V and J are TRBV9 and TRBJ2-2; TRBD1 aligns across 10 bases. CDR1 and CDR2 from the germline V gene are SGDLS and YYNGEE. The CDR3 is made up of 16 amino acids. Germline trimming cut 2 bases from V and 6 bases from J; bases unmatched to any gene: 7. The CDR3 coding sequence is TGTGCCAGCAGCGTGGGGACAGGGGCCGGGGCCGGGGAGCTGTTTTTT. Amino acid sequence: CASSVGTGAGAGELFF.

In DNA form, the CDR3 reads TGTGCCAGCAGCTTAGTAGGGACAGGGGGGACCCAGTACTTC. Its translation is CASSLVGTGGTQYF. This chain connects TRBV7-3 to TRBJ2-5; 11 nucleotides align to TRBD1. CDR1 and CDR2 from the germline V gene are SGHTA and FQGTGA. The V gene end was trimmed by 2 bases and the J gene end by 7 bases; junction bases not matched to a gene: 3. CDR3 size: 14 residues. The whole variable domain, filled in from reference TRBV7-3 and TRBJ2-5, reads GAGVSQTPSNKVTEKGKYVELRCDPISGHTALYWYRQSLGQGPEFLIYFQGTGAADDSGLPNDRFFAVRPEGSVSTLKIQRTERGDSAVYLCASSLVGTGGTQYFGPGTRLLVL.

The chain employs TRBV7-9 and TRBJ1-2; TRBD1 aligns across 10 bases. The ends lost 5 bases at V and 8 bases at J; junction bases unmatched: 5. CDR1 and CDR2 from the germline V gene are SEHNR and FQNEAQ (reference sequence). CDR3 length equals 13 residues. The CDR3 here is CASSLGDRGGYTF. The DNA for the CDR3 is TGTGCCAGCAGCCTAGGGGACAGGGGAGGCTACACCTTC.

This clone turned up a few times. Different DNA sequences within this sample yield the same CDR3. The CDR3 reads CASSLQGKNTEAFF. The CDR3 DNA follows: TGTGCCAGCAGCTTACAGGGGAAGAACACTGAAGCTTTCTTT. This chain links TRBV7-9 with TRBJ1-1, with D possibly being TRBD1 (6 bases). Trimming stripped 2 bases from V and 1 base from J, with 8 bases between. The CDR3 runs 14 residues. Germline lookup yields CDR1 SEHNR and CDR2 FQNEAQ (reference sequence).

The chain uses TRBV7-9 and TRBJ1-4; the match to TRBD1 covers 7 bases. J was trimmed by 8 bases and V by 2 bases; bases with no gene match: 5. Germline assignment: CDR1 SEHNR and CDR2 FQNEAQ (reference sequence). This CDR3 is 14 amino acids long. CDR3 loop: CASSLQGGDEKLFF. The CDR3 bases are TGTGCCAGCAGCTTACAGGGGGGAGACGAAAAACTGTTTTTT.

The chain links TRBV5-1 to TRBJ1-3, with no clear D. Per germline, CDR1 SGHRS and CDR2 YFSETQ. V was trimmed by 3 bases and J by 1 base, leaving 20 bases between them. The CDR3 sequence is 18 residues long. CDR3 amino acids: CASSSQPFGFRSGNTIYF. The DNA for the CDR3 is TGCGCCAGCAGCTCCCAACCCTTCGGGTTTCGGTCTGGAAACACCATATATTTT.

The chain combines TRBV29-1 with TRBJ1-4, with D unresolved. The CDR3 has 12 residues. CDR1 is SQVTM, CDR2 ANQGSEA, per germline. V gave up 7 bases and J gave up 7 bases, with 13 bases separating them. As DNA, the CDR3 is TGCAGCGCCCAGGTGCCTGGTGAAAAACTGTTTTTT. Translating gives CSAQVPGEKLFF.

V usage is TRBV2 and J usage is TRBJ2-5, with 12 bases that match TRBD2. This CDR3 contains 16 residues. Germline CDR1 SNHLY, CDR2 FYNNEI. V dropped 8 bases and J dropped 2; count of bases not matched to a gene: 9. The CDR3 is CASRTSGAEYQETQYF. CDR3 nucleotide sequence: TGTGCCAGCCGGACTAGCGGGGCCGAATATCAAGAGACCCAGTACTTC.

Only a few counts were recorded for this clone. The chain employs TRBV27 and TRBJ2-3, with 12 positions matching TRBD2. The J segment lost 2 bases and the V segment lost 10 bases, leaving 10 bases of the junction unmatched. CDR1 is MNHEY and CDR2 is SMNVEV in the germline V gene (reference sequence). CDR3 size: 16 residues. This chain's CDR3 is CATTRTSGDITDTQYF. In nucleotides, the CDR3 is TGTGCCACCACTCGGACTAGCGGGGATATCACAGATACGCAGTATTTT.

The chain joins TRBV5-8 to TRBJ2-7, with TRBD2 matching 7 bases. The CDR3 runs to 15 residues. Trimming took 4 bases from V and 0 from J; bases not matched to a gene: 7. Germline V gene data show CDR1 as SGHTS and CDR2 as YDEGEE. As DNA, the CDR3 is TGTGCCAGCAGCCGTACCGGGACTAACTCCTACGAGCAGTACTTC. This codes for CASSRTGTNSYEQYF.

The chain employs TRBV19 and TRBJ1-1, with a tentative D call TRBD1 (5 bases). The CDR3 covers 14 residues. V was clipped by 9 bases and J by 1 base, with 15 bases between them. Germline V gene lookup returns CDR1 LNHDA and CDR2 SQIVND (reference sequence). The CDR3 sequence is CASAPRGWNTEAFF. CDR3 DNA sequence: TGTGCCAGCGCTCCGCGGGGGTGGAACACTGAAGCTTTCTTT.

The J gene is TRBJ2-5, the V gene TRBV10-3, with 7 bases that match TRBD2. With 3 bases clipped from V and 1 base from J, the junction kept 2 bases outside the gene matches. The CDR3 covers 14 residues. The germline V gene has CDR1 ENHRY and CDR2 SYGVKD. The CDR3 region has the DNA TGTGCCATCAGTGATGCGGGAGCCCAAGAGACCCAGTACTTC. Its translation is CAISDAGAQETQYF.

The rearrangement links TRBV5-1 to TRBJ1-1; no clear D gene. V was shortened by 1 base and J by 8 bases, with 15 bases between the two germline ends. Germline values: CDR1 SGHRS, CDR2 YFSETQ. The CDR3 consists of 14 residues. The CDR3 here is CASSLSGLQKEAFF. As DNA, the CDR3 is TGCGCCAGCAGCTTGTCGGGTCTACAAAAGGAAGCTTTCTTT.

The genes are TRBV23-1 and TRBJ2-7; 9 bases map to TRBD1. TRBV23-1 falls under the ORF class, with uncertain function. The CDR3 sequence is 19 residues long. Losses at the gene ends were 3 bases for V and 3 bases for J; bases not matched to a gene: 18. CDR3: CASSQWTGEERDGDYEQYF. In DNA form, the CDR3 reads TGCGCCAGCAGTCAGTGGACAGGGGAAGAGCGGGACGGCGACTACGAGCAGTACTTC.

The chain couples TRBV7-9 to TRBJ1-2; unclear D gene. V was cut by 0 bases and J by 8 bases, with 13 bases left in between. Germline V gives CDR1 SEHNR, CDR2 FQNEAQ (reference sequence). There are 14 residues in the CDR3. The CDR3 region has the DNA TGTGCCAGCAGCTTAGCGCTCAGTTCACCAGGCTACACCTTC. This codes for CASSLALSSPGYTF.

The V call is TRBV13, the J call TRBJ1-2, with 9 bases fitting TRBD1. V dropped 5 bases and J dropped 2; count of bases not matched to a gene: 9. The germline V gene has CDR1 PRHDT and CDR2 FYEKMQ (reference sequence). CDR3 size: 16 residues. CDR3 amino acids: CASSPRPGTGNYGYTF. Here the CDR3 DNA reads TGTGCCAGCAGCCCGCGTCCCGGGACAGGGAACTATGGCTACACCTTC. The variable domain in full, with the rest retrieved from reference TRBV13 and TRBJ1-2, is AAGVIQSPRHLIKEKRETATLKCYPIPRHDTVYWYQQGPGQDPQFLISFYEKMQSDKGSIPDRFSAQQFSDYHSELNMSSLELGDSALYFCASSPRPGTGNYGYTFGSGTRLTVV.

V and J are TRBV28 and TRBJ1-2; D call uncertain. CDR3 length: 13 residues. V lost 10 bases and J 5 bases, leaving 17 bases between the germline ends. Germline V gene sequence: CDR1 MDHEN, CDR2 SYDVKM. DNA for the CDR3: TGTGCCACAAGCGGGAACAGTTGGTATGGCTACACCTTC. Residues: CATSGNSWYGYTF.

This rearrangement joins TRBV15 to TRBJ1-2, with D unresolved. Germline V CDR1 and CDR2: LNHNV, YYDKDF (reference sequence). The CDR3 covers 13 residues. The ends were cut back, 2 bases at V and 14 bases at J, with 18 bases in the middle. In DNA, the CDR3 is TGTGCCACCAGCAGATCGGGAGGTCAGTCTATTACCTTC. It is translated as CATSRSGGQSITF.

The chain combines TRBV5-4 with TRBJ1-5, with 7 bases identical to TRBD1. CDR3 length: 15 amino acids. The V gene end was trimmed by 0 bases and the J gene end by 6 bases; junction bases not matched to a gene: 6. Germline CDR1 SGHNT, CDR2 YYREEE (reference sequence). This chain's CDR3 is CASSLGGQQGQPQHF. CDR3 sequence (DNA): TGTGCCAGCAGCTTGGGGGGACAGCAAGGTCAGCCCCAGCATTTT.

V gene TRBV6-5 combines with J gene TRBJ1-5; D is ambiguous. This CDR3 contains 13 residues. Trimming cost V 0 bases and J 5 bases, with 5 bases left between them. From germline, CDR1 is MNHEY and CDR2 SVGAGI. In DNA, the CDR3 is TGTGCCAGCAGTTACTCCCGGGATCAGCCCCAGCATTTT. Its translation: CASSYSRDQPQHF.

V and J are TRBV7-9 and TRBJ2-2; 9 bases map to TRBD1. After removal of 4 bases from V and 4 bases from J, the junction contained 13 bases not matched to a gene. This CDR3 region has 18 residues. Germline CDR1 SEHNR, CDR2 FQNEAQ (reference sequence). The CDR3 coding sequence is TGTGCCAGCAGCTCCCAATATAGACAGGGGGATGGCACCGGGGAGCTGTTTTTT. Encoded protein: CASSSQYRQGDGTGELFF.

The rearrangement uses TRBV18 and TRBJ1-2; 8 bases map to TRBD1. Trimming removed 3 bases from V and 0 bases from J; junction bases left unmatched: 3. This CDR3 is built from 15 residues. In germline, CDR1 is KGHSH, CDR2 LQKENI. CDR3 sequence reads: CASSPGTGPNYGYTF. CDR3 nucleotide sequence: TGTGCCAGCTCACCCGGGACAGGCCCTAACTATGGCTACACCTTC.

This clone was recorded once. The chain employs TRBV11-3 and TRBJ2-7; no reliable D call. Trimming left V 1 base short and J 3 bases short, with 7 bases between. Germline loops: CDR1 SGHNT, CDR2 YENEEA. The CDR3 totals 13 residues. The CDR3 DNA is TGTGCCAGCAGCTTAGGACTGATCTACGAGCAGTACTTC. It codes for CASSLGLIYEQYF.

The chain uses TRBV9 and TRBJ2-7; 10 bases are shared with TRBD2. Per the germline V gene, CDR1 is SGDLS and CDR2 is YYNGEE. The CDR3 has 18 residues. V lost 0 bases to trimming and J lost 1 base; unmatched junction nucleotides: 10. CDR3 coding DNA: TGTGCCAGCAGCGTAGTTGCGGAGCTAGCGGGAGATTCCTACGAGCAGTACTTC. Its protein product is CASSVVAELAGDSYEQYF.

The chain recombines TRBV5-1 with TRBJ2-5, with D possibly being TRBD2 (6 bases). Germline CDR1 reads SGHRS; CDR2 reads YFSETQ. CDR3 length equals 13 residues. The V and J ends lost 4 bases and 4 bases respectively, with 11 bases between them. The CDR3 protein is CASSPEGRETQYF. The CDR3 DNA reads as TGCGCCAGCAGCCCGGAGGGCAGAGAGACCCAGTACTTC.

The chain employs TRBV4-1 and TRBJ1-6; 8 positions agree with TRBD1. Looked up from germline, CDR1 is MGHRA and CDR2 is YSYEKL. Unmatched junction bases numbered 10, after V lost 5 bases and J lost 10 bases. The length of the CDR3 is 15 residues. The CDR3 sequence: CASSLGQGLDSPLHF. The CDR3 bases are TGCGCCAGCAGCTTAGGACAGGGTCTAGACTCACCCCTCCACTTT.

This chain connects TRBV9 to TRBJ1-2; no reliable D call. Germline values: CDR1 SGDLS, CDR2 YYNGEE. The ends were cut back, 2 bases at V and 5 bases at J, with 19 bases in the middle. This CDR3 is built from 16 residues. The CDR3 nucleotides are TGTGCCAGCAGCGTGGCGGTCGAGGCCTCGGATTATGGCTACACCTTC. Translation: CASSVAVEASDYGYTF.

The chain couples TRBV4-1 to TRBJ2-1, with 9 bases lining up with TRBD2. V was clipped by 2 bases and J by 4 bases; unmatched bases: 0. This CDR3 contains 14 residues. The germline gives CDR1 MGHRA, CDR2 YSYEKL. DNA of the CDR3: TGCGCCAGCAGCCAACTAGCGGGATACAATGAGCAGTTCTTC. Encoded protein: CASSQLAGYNEQFF.